This T cell receptor beta chain was documented in a study of blood T cell repertoires in COVID-19 (dated by TCRdb to the early 2020s). With respect to the entire study: Collaborator samples came from the United States, Italy and Spain and covered acute and convalescent phases of COVID-19. Samples were obtained from the ongoing ImmuneRACE study (first 160 participants) and from about 1,300 subjects provided by 6 global collaborators. Where HLA class I and class II types were available, the types were taken from metadata supplied by the sample provider, not from assay-based typing. The repertoires were released in a freely available public database intended as a resource for research on the immune response to SARS-CoV-2. The dataset comprised deeply sampled blood TCRbeta repertoires from subjects exposed to, actively infected with, or recovered from COVID-19. The material from the prospective study consisted of cDNA or gDNA derived from T cells, B-cell-depleted T cells, or PBMCs. A de-identified subject ID, COVID-19 status, age in years and sex were almost always included in the sample metadata.

Whole blood was collected in K2EDTA tubes by collaborating institutions according to the institutions' own protocols. For TCRbeta analysis, collaborators shipped samples as frozen whole blood, isolated PBMCs, or DNA extracted from either of those sample types. Its CDR3 holds 14 amino acids, cysteine through phenylalanine. Only CDR3 DNA is held: 42 bases, read in frame from base 1. The germline ends are 9 bases apart after V is trimmed by 0 bases and J by 5 bases. CDR1 and CDR2 are read off the germline V gene as SGHRS and YFSETQ. The paper's findings and limits, for the study overall: How much clinical and demographic metadata was included differed by source and by participant, and the metadata was provided uncurated.

On this clone: Its antigen is currently not known. No qualities accompany the bases; no much larger clone lies one base away.

The immunoSEQ Assay, a bias-controlled multiplex PCR, was used to amplify TCRbeta CDR3 regions from genomic DNA. Regarding the original processing steps: The number of nucleated cells in each sample was estimated by amplification of reference gene primers within the assay. To quantify the absolute abundance of each unique TCRbeta CDR3 rearrangement, sequence reads were collapsed and filtered. Productive Simpson clonality was computed per sample as the square root of Simpson's diversity index over productive rearrangements. The source is immuneACCESS, and TCRdb retained only in-frame sequences with V and J called. Part of the clones is not carried over; for the studies checked, unresolved V genes explain less than half of this, and the remainder is unexplained. The DNA gave D and trimming, while V, J and clone size come from that table. This sample lists around 30,000 clones; over 75% were detected once. The top ten constitute roughly 18% of the sample.

The sequencing input was peripheral blood. The TCR originated in a woman aged 60-75 years with active COVID-19. This receptor chain uses TRBV5-1 and TRBJ2-1; possibly the D gene is TRBD1, per 6 matching bases. The nucleotide sequence reads TGCGCCAGCAGCTTGGGGACAGTCAACAATGAGCAGTTCTTC. Its translation reads: CASSLGTVNNEQFF.